Below are 13 T cell receptor beta chains sequenced from a single sample in a study of shared clonotypes between healthy human individuals. Sequencing used immunoSEQ multiplex PCR; TCRdb keeps in-frame clones, though not all of them. Found here are roughly 2,500,000 clones, approximately 93% of them singletons; the top ten hold approximately 0.37%. Sequences were obtained from naive CD4+ T cells from PBMCs. The subset: CD45RA+ positively selected. These TCRs come from a young man in good health. Some clones in this sample may be carry-over from other donors' samples.

The CDR3 loop is CASSSLGGSLILAKNIQYF. DNA for the CDR3: TGTGCCAGCAGTTCCCTGGGGGGGTCGTTGATTTTAGCCAAAAACATTCAGTACTTC. V and J are TRBV28 and TRBJ2-4; 7 nucleotides agree with TRBD2. The J segment lost 0 bases and the V segment lost 4 bases, leaving 15 bases of the junction unmatched. The V gene's germline CDR1 is MDHEN and CDR2 SYDVKM. This CDR3 spans 19 amino acids. The entire variable domain, with the rest obtained from reference TRBV28 and TRBJ2-4, is as follows: DVKVTQSSRYLVKRTGEKVFLECVQDMDHENMFWYRQDPGLGLRLIYFSYDVKMKEKGDIPEGYSVSREKKERFSLILESASTNQTSMYLCASSSLGGSLILAKNIQYFGAGTRLSVL.

This clone was seen just once. The chain employs TRBV19 and TRBJ2-7; 7 bases match TRBD1. After removal of 4 bases from V and 2 bases from J, the junction contained 2 bases not matched to a gene. Germline-derived CDR1 and CDR2 are LNHDA and SQIVND (reference sequence). The CDR3 runs to 13 residues. The DNA for the CDR3 is TGTGCCAGTAGTAGGGGACAGCCCTACGAGCAGTACTTC. This gives the protein CASSRGQPYEQYF.

The V call is TRBV5-6, the J call TRBJ1-2; D gene uncertain. Looked up from germline, CDR1 is SGHDT and CDR2 is YYEEEE. The CDR3 runs 12 residues. Trimming removed 4 bases from V and 7 bases from J, with 11 bases in between. This chain's CDR3 is CASSLDPVGYTF. The CDR3 DNA sequence: TGTGCCAGCAGCCTAGACCCGGTTGGCTACACCTTC. Combining the CDR3 with reference TRBV5-6 and TRBJ1-2 gives the whole variable domain DAGVTQSPTHLIKTRGQQVTLRCSPKSGHDTVSWYQQALGQGPQFIFQYYEEEERQRGNFPDRFSGHQFPNYSSELNVNALLLGDSALYLCASSLDPVGYTFGSGTRLTVV.

This clone was counted only a few times. The V call is TRBV28, the J call TRBJ1-1, with D unresolved. CDR3 length: 14 residues. With 3 bases removed from V and 2 bases from J, the gap between germline ends came to 10 bases. Germline assignment: CDR1 MDHEN and CDR2 SYDVKM. CDR3: CASSFSQFNTEAFF. CDR3 bases: TGTGCCAGCAGTTTTTCGCAGTTTAACACTGAAGCTTTCTTT.

The CDR3 DNA reads as TGTGCCAGCAGCGCCTCTAGCGGTCCTTACAATGAGCAGTTCTTC. Amino acid sequence: CASSASSGPYNEQFF. V usage is TRBV6-4 and J usage is TRBJ2-1; 7 bases map to TRBD2. The CDR3 is 15 residues long. Trimming cost V 6 bases and J 4 bases; bases outside gene matches: 9. Germline-derived CDR1 and CDR2 are MRHNA and SNTAGT.

The V gene is TRBV5-4, the J gene TRBJ1-4; no reliable D call. Germline V gives CDR1 SGHNT, CDR2 YYREEE (reference sequence). The CDR3 runs to 15 residues. V dropped 2 bases and J dropped 7 bases, with 15 bases sitting between them. CDR3 protein: CASSLASGKGEKLFF. Written as DNA, the CDR3 is TGTGCCAGCAGCTTAGCCTCCGGGAAGGGTGAAAAACTGTTTTTT.

The CDR3 nucleotides read TGTGCCAGCAGCCTAGGGGGGCGGAAAGGTAGCACCGGGGAGCTGTTTTTT. Protein: CASSLGGRKGSTGELFF. The chain couples TRBV11-3 to TRBJ2-2; D may be TRBD1 or TRBD2 (6 bases each). Germline V gene data show CDR1 as SGHNT and CDR2 as YENEEA. The V end lost 5 bases, the J end lost 4 bases, and 20 bases lay between the germline ends. The CDR3 sequence is 17 residues long.

The chain employs TRBV7-9 and TRBJ2-1, with 7 bases aligning to TRBD1. Germline V gene data show CDR1 as SEHNR and CDR2 as FQNEAQ (reference sequence). J lost 6 bases, V lost 5 bases, and 10 bases had no gene match. CDR3 size: 15 residues. CDR3 nucleotide sequence: TGTGCCAGCAGCCCTCGAGAGGGGGCGAGCAATGAGCAGTTCTTC. Residues: CASSPREGASNEQFF.

This chain connects TRBV7-9 to TRBJ2-4; possibly TRBD1 or TRBD2 for D (5 bases each). Germline V CDR1 and CDR2: SEHNR, FQNEAQ (reference sequence). The V gene lost 5 bases and the J gene lost 0 bases, with 14 bases spanning the gap. This CDR3 has 16 amino acids. DNA of the CDR3: TGTGCCAGCAGCCGGGATGGGCAGGGAGCCAAAAACATTCAGTACTTC. Translated, it gives CASSRDGQGAKNIQYF.

V usage is TRBV6-5 and J usage is TRBJ2-3; 9 bases agree with TRBD2. This CDR3 comprises 16 residues. The ends lost 3 bases at V and 4 bases at J; junction bases unmatched: 8. Germline loops: CDR1 MNHEY, CDR2 SVGAGI. CDR3 bases: TGTGCCAGCAGTTATGATAGCGGGAGCTCTGCAGATACGCAGTATTTT. This encodes CASSYDSGSSADTQYF.

This chain links TRBV18 with TRBJ1-1; D might be TRBD1 (5 bases). Germline CDR1 and CDR2: KGHSH and LQKENI. The CDR3 runs 16 residues. Trimming left V 1 base short and J 0 bases short, with 12 bases between. Written as DNA, the CDR3 is TGTGCCAGCTCACCACGTCTGCCAGGGCTGAACACTGAAGCTTTCTTT. Its translation: CASSPRLPGLNTEAFF.

This chain joins TRBV27 and TRBJ2-7; 7 positions match TRBD1. CDR1 and CDR2 from the germline V gene are MNHEY and SMNVEV (reference sequence). The CDR3 contains 14 residues. The ends lost 2 bases at V and 7 bases at J; junction bases unmatched: 8. CDR3 DNA sequence: TGTGCCAGCAGTTTAACGGAAAGACAGGGAGAGCAGTACTTC. Amino acid sequence: CASSLTERQGEQYF.

CDR3: CASSLGVRGGTQYF. CDR3 nucleotides: TGCGCCAGCAGCTTGGGTGTCCGGGGCGGGACCCAGTACTTC. The chain employs TRBV5-1 and TRBJ2-5; D tentatively reads TRBD1 or TRBD2 (5 bases each). The germline gives CDR1 SGHRS, CDR2 YFSETQ. Trimming cost V 0 bases and J 7 bases, with 13 bases left between them. The CDR3 has 14 amino acids.